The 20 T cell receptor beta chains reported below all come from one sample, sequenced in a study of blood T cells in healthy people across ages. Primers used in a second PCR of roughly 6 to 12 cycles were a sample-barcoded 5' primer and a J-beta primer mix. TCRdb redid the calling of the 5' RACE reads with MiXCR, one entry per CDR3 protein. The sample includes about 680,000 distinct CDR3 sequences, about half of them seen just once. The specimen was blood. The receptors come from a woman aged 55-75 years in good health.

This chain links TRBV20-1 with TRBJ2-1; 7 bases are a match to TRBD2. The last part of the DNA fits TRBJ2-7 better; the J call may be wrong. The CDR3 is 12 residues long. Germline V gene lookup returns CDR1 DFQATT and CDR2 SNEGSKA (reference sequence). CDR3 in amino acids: CSASDAGDEQYF. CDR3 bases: TGCAGTGCTAGTGATGCGGGAGATGAGCAGTACTTC.

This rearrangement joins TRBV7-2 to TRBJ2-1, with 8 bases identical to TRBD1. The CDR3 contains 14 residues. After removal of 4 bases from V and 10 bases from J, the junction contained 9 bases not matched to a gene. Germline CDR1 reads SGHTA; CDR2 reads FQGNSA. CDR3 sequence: CASSSRGPPYEQFF. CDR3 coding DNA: TGTGCCAGCAGCTCCAGGGGGCCCCCCTACGAGCAGTTCTTC.

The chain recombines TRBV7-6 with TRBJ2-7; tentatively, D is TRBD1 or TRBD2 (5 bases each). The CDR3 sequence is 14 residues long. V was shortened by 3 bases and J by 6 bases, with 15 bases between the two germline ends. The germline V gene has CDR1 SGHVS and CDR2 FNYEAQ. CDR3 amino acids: CASSFRGSEAEQYF. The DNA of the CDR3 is TGTGCCAGCAGCTTTCGGGGCTCGGAGGCCGAGCAGTACTTC.

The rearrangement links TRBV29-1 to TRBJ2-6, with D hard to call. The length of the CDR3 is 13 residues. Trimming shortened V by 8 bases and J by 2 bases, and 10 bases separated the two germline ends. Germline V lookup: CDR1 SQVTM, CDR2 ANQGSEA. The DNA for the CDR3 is TGCAGCCCTACCTCTCCTGGGGCCAACGTCCTGACTTTC. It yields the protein CSPTSPGANVLTF.

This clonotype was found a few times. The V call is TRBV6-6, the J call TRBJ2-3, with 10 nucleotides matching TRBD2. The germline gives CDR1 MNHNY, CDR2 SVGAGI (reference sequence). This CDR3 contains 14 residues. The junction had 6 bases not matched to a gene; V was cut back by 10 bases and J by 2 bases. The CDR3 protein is CATKREGNTDTQYF. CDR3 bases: TGTGCCACCAAGCGGGAGGGTAACACAGATACGCAGTATTTT.

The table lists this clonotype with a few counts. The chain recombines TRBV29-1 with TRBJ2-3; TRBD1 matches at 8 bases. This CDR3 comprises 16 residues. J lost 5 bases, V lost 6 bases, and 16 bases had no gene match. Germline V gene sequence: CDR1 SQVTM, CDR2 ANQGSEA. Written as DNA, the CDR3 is TGCAGCGTCGGTCAGGGCGGGACAGGTCGGAGAGATACGCAGTATTTT. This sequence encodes CSVGQGGTGRRDTQYF.

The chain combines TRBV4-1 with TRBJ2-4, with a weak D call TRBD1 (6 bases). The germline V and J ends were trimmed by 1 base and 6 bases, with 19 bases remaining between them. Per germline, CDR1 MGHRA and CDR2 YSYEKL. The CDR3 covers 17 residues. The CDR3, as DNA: TGCGCCAGCAGCCAAGCTGCCCGGGACACTCGATTAAACATTCAGTACTTC. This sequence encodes CASSQAARDTRLNIQYF.

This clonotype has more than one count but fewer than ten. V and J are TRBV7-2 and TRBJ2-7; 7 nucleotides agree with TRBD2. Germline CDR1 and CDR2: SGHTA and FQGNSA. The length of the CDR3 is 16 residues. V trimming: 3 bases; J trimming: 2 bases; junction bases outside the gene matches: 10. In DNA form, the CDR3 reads TGTGCCAGCAGCTTCCAAGCGGGAAGTCTCCCCTACGAGCAGTACTTC. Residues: CASSFQAGSLPYEQYF.

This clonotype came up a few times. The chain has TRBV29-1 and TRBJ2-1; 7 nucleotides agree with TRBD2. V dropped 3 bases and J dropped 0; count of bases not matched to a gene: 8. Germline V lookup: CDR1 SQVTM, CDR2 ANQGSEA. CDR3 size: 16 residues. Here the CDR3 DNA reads TGCAGCGTTGAGAGGCTAGCGGCCTCCTCCTACAATGAGCAGTTCTTC. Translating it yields CSVERLAASSYNEQFF.

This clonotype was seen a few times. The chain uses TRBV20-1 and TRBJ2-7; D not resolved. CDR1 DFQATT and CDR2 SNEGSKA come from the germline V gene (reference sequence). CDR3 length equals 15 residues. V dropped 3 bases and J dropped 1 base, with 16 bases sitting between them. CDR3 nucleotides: TGCAGTGCTAGGGGTAACGCTCTACTTTCCTACGAGCAGTACTTC. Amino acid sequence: CSARGNALLSYEQYF.

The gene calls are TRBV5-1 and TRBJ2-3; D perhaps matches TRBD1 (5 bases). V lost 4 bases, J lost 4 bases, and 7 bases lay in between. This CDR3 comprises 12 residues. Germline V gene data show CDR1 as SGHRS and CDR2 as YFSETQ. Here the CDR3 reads CASSEQADTQYF. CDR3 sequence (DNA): TGCGCCAGCAGCGAACAGGCAGATACGCAGTATTTT.

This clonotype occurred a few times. The CDR3 loop is CASSLSDSPLHF. The CDR3 DNA sequence: TGTGCCAGCAGCTTATCGGATTCACCCCTCCACTTT. The chain employs TRBV7-9 and TRBJ1-6; the D is unclear. The ends were cut back, 2 bases at V and 8 bases at J, with 4 bases in the middle. Germline V gives CDR1 SEHNR, CDR2 FQNEAQ (reference sequence). The CDR3 has 12 amino acids.

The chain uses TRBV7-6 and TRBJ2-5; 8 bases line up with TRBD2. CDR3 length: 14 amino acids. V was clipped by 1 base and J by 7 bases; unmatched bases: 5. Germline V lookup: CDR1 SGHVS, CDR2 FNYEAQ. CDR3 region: CASSLDFLAGTQYF. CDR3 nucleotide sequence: TGTGCCAGCAGCTTAGACTTCCTAGCGGGGACCCAGTACTTC.

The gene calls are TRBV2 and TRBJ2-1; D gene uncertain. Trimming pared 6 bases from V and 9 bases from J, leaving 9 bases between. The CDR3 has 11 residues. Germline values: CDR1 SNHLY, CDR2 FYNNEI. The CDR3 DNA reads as TGTGCCAGCAGCCTCGCCACTGAGCAGTTCTTC. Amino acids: CASSLATEQFF. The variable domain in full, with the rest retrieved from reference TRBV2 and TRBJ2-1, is EPEVTQTPSHQVTQMGQEVILRCVPISNHLYFYWYRQILGQKVEFLVSFYNNEISEKSEIFDDQFSVERPDGSNFTLKIRSTKLEDSAMYFCASSLATEQFFGPGTRLTVL.

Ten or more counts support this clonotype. The chain's CDR3 is CASSQAPGQGYGYTF. In DNA, the CDR3 is TGCGCCAGCAGCCAAGCTCCGGGACAGGGATATGGCTACACCTTC. The chain uses TRBV4-3 and TRBJ1-2, with 9 bases fitting TRBD1. CDR1 LGHNA and CDR2 YSLEER come from the germline V gene. The J segment lost 5 bases and the V segment lost 1 base, leaving 5 bases of the junction unmatched. The length of the CDR3 is 15 residues.

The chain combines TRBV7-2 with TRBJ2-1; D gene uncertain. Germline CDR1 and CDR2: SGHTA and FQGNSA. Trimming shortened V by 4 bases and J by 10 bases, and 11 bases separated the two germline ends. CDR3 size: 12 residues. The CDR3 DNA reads TGTGCCAGCAGCTCCCCTGGCATAGAGCAGTTCTTC. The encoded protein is CASSSPGIEQFF.

The CDR3 nucleotides read TGTGCCAGCAGCCACACGGGGACACTGACCTACGAGCAGTACTTC. Translating it yields CASSHTGTLTYEQYF. The V call is TRBV7-9, the J call TRBJ2-7, with a tentative D call TRBD1 (6 bases). The germline CDR1 and CDR2 sequences are SEHNR and FQNEAQ (reference sequence). This CDR3 has 15 residues. V lost 5 bases and J lost 2, with 16 bases in between. Supplemented by reference TRBV7-9 and TRBJ2-7, the full variable domain reads DTGVSQNPRHKITKRGQNVTFRCDPISEHNRLYWYRQTLGQGPEFLTYFQNEAQLEKSRLLSDRFSAERPKGSFSTLEIQRTEQGDSAMYLCASSHTGTLTYEQYFGPGTRLTVT.

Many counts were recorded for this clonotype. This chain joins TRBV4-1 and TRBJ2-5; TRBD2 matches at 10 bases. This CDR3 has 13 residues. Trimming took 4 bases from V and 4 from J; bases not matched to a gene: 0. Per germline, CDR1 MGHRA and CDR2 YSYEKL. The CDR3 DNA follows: TGCGCCAGCAGCCGACTAGCGGGAGAGACCCAGTACTTC. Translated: CASSRLAGETQYF.

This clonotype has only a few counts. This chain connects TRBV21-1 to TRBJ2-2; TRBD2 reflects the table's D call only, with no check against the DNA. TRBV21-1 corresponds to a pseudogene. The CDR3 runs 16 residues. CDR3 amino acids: CAGRLAGVSYTGELFF. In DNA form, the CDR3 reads TGTGCCGGCCGACTAGCGGGAGTTTCGTACACCGGGGAGCTGTTTTTT.

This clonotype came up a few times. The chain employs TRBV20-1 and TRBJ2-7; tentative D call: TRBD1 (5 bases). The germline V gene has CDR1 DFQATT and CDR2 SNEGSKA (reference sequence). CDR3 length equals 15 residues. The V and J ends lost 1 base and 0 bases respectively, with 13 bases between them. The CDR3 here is CSARVGDSSSYEQYF. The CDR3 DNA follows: TGCAGTGCTAGAGTGGGTGACAGCAGCTCCTACGAGCAGTACTTC.